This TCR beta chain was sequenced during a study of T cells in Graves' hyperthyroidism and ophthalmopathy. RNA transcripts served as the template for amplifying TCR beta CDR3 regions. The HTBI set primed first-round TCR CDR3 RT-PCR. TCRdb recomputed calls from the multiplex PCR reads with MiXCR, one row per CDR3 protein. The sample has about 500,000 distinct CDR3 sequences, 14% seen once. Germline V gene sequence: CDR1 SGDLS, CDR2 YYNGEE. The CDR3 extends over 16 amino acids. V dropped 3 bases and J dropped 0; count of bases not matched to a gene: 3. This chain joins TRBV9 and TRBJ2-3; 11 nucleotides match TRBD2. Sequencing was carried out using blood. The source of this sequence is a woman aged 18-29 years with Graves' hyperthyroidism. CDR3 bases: TGTGCCAGCAGCGGGGGACTAGCGGAGAGCACAGATACGCAGTATTTT. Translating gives CASSGGLAESTDTQYF.